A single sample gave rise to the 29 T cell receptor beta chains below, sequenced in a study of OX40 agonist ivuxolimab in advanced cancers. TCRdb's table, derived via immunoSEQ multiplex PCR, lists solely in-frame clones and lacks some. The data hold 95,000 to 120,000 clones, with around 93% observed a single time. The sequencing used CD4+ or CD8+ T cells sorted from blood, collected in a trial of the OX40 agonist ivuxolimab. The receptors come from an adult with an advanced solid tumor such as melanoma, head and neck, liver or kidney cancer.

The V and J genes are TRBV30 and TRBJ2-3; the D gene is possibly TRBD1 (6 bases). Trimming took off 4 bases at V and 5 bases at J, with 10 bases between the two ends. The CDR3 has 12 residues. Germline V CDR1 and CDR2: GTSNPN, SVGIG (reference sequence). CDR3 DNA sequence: TGTGCCTGGACTTCAGGGGAAGATACGCAGTATTTT. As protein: CAWTSGEDTQYF.

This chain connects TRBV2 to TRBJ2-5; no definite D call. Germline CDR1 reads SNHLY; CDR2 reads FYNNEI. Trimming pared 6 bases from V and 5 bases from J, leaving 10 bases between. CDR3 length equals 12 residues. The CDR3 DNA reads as TGTGCCAGCAGGCTCGGCATGGAGACCCAGTACTTC. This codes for CASRLGMETQYF.

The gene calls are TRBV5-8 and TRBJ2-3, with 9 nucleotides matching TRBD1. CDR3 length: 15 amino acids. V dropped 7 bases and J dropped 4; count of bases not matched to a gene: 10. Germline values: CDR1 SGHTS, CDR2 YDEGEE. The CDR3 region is CASVTGTGTADTQYF. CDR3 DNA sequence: TGTGCCAGCGTAACCGGGACAGGGACCGCAGATACGCAGTATTTT.

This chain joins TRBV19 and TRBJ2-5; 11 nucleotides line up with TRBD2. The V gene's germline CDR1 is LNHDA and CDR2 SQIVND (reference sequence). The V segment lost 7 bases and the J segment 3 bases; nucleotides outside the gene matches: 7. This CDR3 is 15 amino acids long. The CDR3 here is CASTPRGLAEETQYF. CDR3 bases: TGTGCCAGTACCCCAAGGGGACTAGCGGAAGAGACCCAGTACTTC.

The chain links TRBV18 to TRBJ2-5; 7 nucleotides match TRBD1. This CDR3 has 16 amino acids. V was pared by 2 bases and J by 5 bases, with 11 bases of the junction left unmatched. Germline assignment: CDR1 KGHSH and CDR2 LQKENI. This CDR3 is CASSPALGQPAETQYF. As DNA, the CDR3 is TGTGCCAGCTCACCAGCCCTGGGACAGCCCGCGGAGACCCAGTACTTC.

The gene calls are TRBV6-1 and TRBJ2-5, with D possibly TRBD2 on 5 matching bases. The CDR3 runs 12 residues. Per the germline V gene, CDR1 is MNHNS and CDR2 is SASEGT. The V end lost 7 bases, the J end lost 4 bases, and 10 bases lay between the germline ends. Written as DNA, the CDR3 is TGTGCCAGCAATAGAGGAGGAGAGACCCAGTACTTC. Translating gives CASNRGGETQYF.

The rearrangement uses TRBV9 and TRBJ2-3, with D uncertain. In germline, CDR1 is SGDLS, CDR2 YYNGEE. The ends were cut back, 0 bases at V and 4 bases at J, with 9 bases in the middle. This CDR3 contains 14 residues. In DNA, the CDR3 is TGTGCCAGCAGCGTAGGCCCTCCCGCAGATACGCAGTATTTT. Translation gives CASSVGPPADTQYF.

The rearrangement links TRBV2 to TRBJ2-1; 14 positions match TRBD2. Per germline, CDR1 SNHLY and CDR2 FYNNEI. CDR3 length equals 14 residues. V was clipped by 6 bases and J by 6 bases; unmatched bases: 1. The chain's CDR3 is CASRGTSGSNEQFF. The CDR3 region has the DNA TGTGCCAGCAGGGGGACTAGCGGGAGCAATGAGCAGTTCTTC.

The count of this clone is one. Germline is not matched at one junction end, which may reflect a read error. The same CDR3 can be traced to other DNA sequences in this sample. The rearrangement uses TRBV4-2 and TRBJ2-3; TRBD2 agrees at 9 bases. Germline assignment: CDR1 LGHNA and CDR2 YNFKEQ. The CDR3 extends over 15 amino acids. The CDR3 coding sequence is TGTGCCAGCAGCCAACGGCGGGGGGGCACAGATACACAGTATTTT. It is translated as CASSQRRGGTDTQYF.

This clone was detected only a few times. This chain's CDR3 is CASTRAGRGGSTYEQYF. The CDR3 coding sequence is TGTGCCAGCACACGGGCCGGGCGGGGCGGATCGACCTACGAGCAGTACTTC. The J gene is TRBJ2-7, the V gene TRBV27; a possible D gene is TRBD2 (6 bases). This CDR3 has 17 amino acids. Per germline, CDR1 MNHEY and CDR2 SMNVEV (reference sequence). With 7 bases removed from V and 2 bases from J, the gap between germline ends came to 24 bases.

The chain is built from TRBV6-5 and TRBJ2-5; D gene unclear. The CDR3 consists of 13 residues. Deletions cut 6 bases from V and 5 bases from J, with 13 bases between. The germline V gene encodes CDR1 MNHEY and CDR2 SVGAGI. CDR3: CASSRVRWETQYF. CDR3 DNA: TGTGCCAGCAGCCGCGTCAGGTGGGAGACCCAGTACTTC.

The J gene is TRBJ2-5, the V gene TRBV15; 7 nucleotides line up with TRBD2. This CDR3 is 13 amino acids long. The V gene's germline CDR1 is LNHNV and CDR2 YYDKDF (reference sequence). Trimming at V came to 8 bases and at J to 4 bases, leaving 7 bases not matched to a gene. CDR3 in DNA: TGTGCCACCCGGGCAAGCGGGACAGAGACCCAGTACTTC. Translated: CATRASGTETQYF.

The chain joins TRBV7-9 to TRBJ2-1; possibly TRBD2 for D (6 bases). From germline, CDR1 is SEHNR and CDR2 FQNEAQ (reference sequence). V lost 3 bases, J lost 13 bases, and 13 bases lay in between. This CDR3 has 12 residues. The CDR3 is CASSFPAGLQFF. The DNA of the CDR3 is TGTGCCAGCAGCTTCCCCGCGGGGCTTCAGTTCTTC.

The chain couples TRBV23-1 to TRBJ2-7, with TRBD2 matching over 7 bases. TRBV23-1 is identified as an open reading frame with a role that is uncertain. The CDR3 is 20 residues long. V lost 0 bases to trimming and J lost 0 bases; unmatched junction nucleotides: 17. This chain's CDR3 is CASSQSGTTCRGCSSYEQYF. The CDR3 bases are TGCGCCAGCAGTCAATCAGGGACTACCTGTCGAGGGTGTAGCTCCTACGAGCAGTACTTC.

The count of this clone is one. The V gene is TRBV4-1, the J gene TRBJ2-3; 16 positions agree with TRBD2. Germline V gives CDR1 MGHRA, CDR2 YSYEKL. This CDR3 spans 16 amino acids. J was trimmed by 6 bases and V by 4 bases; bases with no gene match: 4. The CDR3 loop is CASSPGTSGRGDTQYF. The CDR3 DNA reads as TGCGCCAGCAGCCCAGGGACTAGCGGGAGGGGCGATACGCAGTATTTT.

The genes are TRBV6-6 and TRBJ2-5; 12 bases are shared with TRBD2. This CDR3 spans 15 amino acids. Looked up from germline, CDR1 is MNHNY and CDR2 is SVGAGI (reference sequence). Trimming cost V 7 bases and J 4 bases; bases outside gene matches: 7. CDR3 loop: CASTRGLAGVETQYF. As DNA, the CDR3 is TGTGCCAGCACCAGGGGACTAGCGGGCGTAGAGACCCAGTACTTC.

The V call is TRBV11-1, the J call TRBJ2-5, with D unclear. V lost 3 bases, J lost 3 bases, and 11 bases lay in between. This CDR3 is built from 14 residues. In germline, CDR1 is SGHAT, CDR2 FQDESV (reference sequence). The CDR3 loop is CASSLLSQKETQYF. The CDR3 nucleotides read TGTGCCAGCAGCTTGTTGTCACAGAAAGAGACCCAGTACTTC.

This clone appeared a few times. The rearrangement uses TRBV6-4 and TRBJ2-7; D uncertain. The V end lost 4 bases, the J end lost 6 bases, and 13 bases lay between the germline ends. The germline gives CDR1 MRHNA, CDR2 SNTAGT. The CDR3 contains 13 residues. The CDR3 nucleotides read TGTGCCAGCAGTGCTGCGTCGGGTTCCGAGCAGTACTTC. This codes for CASSAASGSEQYF.

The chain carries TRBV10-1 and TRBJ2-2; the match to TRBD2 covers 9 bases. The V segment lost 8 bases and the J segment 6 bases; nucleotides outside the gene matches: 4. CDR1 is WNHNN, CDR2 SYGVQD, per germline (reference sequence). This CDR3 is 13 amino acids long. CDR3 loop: CASGAGGSGELFF. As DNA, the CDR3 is TGCGCCAGCGGAGCGGGAGGTTCCGGGGAGCTGTTTTTT.

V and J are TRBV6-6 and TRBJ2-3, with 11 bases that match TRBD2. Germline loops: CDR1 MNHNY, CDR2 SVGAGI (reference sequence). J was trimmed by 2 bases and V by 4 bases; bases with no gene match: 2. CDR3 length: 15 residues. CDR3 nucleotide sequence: TGTGCCAGCAGTTTAGCGGGGGGGACCACAGATACGCAGTATTTT. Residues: CASSLAGGTTDTQYF.

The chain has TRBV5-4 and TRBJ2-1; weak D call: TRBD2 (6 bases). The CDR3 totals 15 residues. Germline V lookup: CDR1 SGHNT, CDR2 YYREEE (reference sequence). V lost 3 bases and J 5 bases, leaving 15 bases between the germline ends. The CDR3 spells CASSSEPGLHNEQFF. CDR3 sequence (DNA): TGTGCCAGCAGCTCGGAACCGGGACTCCACAATGAGCAGTTCTTC.

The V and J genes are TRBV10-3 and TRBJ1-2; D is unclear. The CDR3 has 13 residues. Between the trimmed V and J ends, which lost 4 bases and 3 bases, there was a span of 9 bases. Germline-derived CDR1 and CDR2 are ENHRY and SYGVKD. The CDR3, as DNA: TGTGCCATCAGTGTCGGGGAGGACTATGGCTACACCTTC. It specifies CAISVGEDYGYTF.

CDR3 nucleotides: TGTGCCAGCAGCCCGGGACTAGCGGGGGGATCTGGGGCCAACGTCCTGACTTTC. It codes for CASSPGLAGGSGANVLTF. This chain uses TRBV11-1 with TRBJ2-6; TRBD2 agrees at 15 bases. Germline lookup yields CDR1 SGHAT and CDR2 FQDESV (reference sequence). V shed 5 bases, J shed 1 base, and the junction held 3 bases outside the gene matches. The length of the CDR3 is 18 residues.

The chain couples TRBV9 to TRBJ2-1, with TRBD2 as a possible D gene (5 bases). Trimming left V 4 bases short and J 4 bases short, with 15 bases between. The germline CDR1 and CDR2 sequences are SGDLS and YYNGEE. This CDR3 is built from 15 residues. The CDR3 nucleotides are TGTGCCAGCAGCCCCCAGGAGGCCAGTTACAATGAGCAGTTCTTC. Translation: CASSPQEASYNEQFF.

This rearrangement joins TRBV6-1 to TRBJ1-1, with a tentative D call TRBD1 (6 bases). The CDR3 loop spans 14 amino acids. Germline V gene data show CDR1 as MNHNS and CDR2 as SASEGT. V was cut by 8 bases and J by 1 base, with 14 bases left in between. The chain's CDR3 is CASPAGEGNTEAFF. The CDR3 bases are TGTGCCAGCCCGGCAGGGGAAGGGAACACTGAAGCTTTCTTT.

CDR3 region: CASSDTPPGDTQYF. CDR3 coding DNA: TGTGCCAGCAGCGACACTCCCCCCGGGGATACGCAGTATTTT. J is TRBJ2-3 and V is TRBV21-1. TRBV21-1 is deemed a pseudogene. The CDR3 runs to 14 residues.

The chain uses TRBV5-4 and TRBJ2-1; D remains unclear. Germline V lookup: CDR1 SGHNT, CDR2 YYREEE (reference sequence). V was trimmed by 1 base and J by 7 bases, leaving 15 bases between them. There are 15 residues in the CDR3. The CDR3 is CASSLPGPKGNEQFF. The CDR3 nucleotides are TGTGCCAGCAGCTTGCCCGGTCCTAAAGGGAATGAGCAGTTCTTC.

CDR3 bases: TGTGCCTGGGGGGTACAGGGAGGCACTGAAGCTTTCTTT. Residues: CAWGVQGGTEAFF. The chain carries TRBV30 and TRBJ1-1; possibly TRBD1 for D (6 bases). V was shortened by 5 bases and J by 4 bases, with 14 bases between the two germline ends. Germline CDR1 and CDR2: GTSNPN and SVGIG (reference sequence). The CDR3 is 13 amino acids.

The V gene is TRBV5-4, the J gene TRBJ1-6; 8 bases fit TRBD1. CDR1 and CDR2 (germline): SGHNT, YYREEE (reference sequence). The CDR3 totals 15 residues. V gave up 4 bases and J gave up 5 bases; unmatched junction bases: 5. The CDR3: CASSIQGGNNSPLHF. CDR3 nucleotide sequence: TGTGCCAGCAGCATACAGGGGGGTAATAATTCACCCCTCCACTTT.